This entry features one TCR beta chain sequence. Antigen: not known. Here immunoSEQ multiplex PCR was the method, and the copy in TCRdb shows in-frame clones only, minus some. The sample consists of 62,000 or so clones, about 80% of them appearing once. Pools of viral peptides were used by the ViraFEST assay to expand antigen-specific CD4+ T cells ahead of sequencing. A 10-day culture period preceded the isolation of CD4+ T cells. Recipients of the vaccine had no prior SARS-CoV-2 infection and negative nucleocapsid antibodies. Replacing half the medium with IL-2 medium was done on days 3 and 7. This entry is derived from a study of vaccination effects on CD4 cells after COVID-19. Study-level findings and limits: The study enrolled few convalescent patients and sampled no early post-infection timepoints.

Germline V CDR1 and CDR2: LNHDA, SQIVND (reference sequence). The CDR3 covers 16 residues. V lost 3 bases to trimming and J lost 4 bases; unmatched junction nucleotides: 8. The receptor was isolated from a human donor who received a COVID-19 vaccine. This specimen consisted of CD4+ T cells from PBMCs cultured with SARS-CoV-2 spike peptides, obtained before COVID-19 vaccination. The J gene is TRBJ2-2, the V gene TRBV19, with TRBD2 matching 7 bases. In DNA form, the CDR3 reads TGTGCCAGTAGTATGGGGAGGGTTCCCAGCACCGGGGAGCTGTTTTTT. Translated: CASSMGRVPSTGELFF.